These 31 T cell receptor beta chains share one sample of origin, sequenced in a study of T cell responses to AZD1222 COVID-19 vaccine. Sequenced by immunoSEQ multiplex PCR; TCRdb stores in-frame clones only, minus some. Among more than 85,000 clones listed, more than 75% were seen once. Here the sequenced sample was peripheral blood, taken on day 0 of AZD1222 vaccination. The receptors originated from an adult in good health.

CDR3: CASRLGTANTGELFF. The CDR3 nucleotides read TGTGCCAGCAGACTCGGGACAGCCAACACCGGGGAGCTGTTTTTT. The chain couples TRBV7-9 to TRBJ2-2, with TRBD1 matching over 7 bases. The germline gives CDR1 SEHNR, CDR2 FQNEAQ (reference sequence). J was trimmed by 2 bases and V by 6 bases; bases with no gene match: 6. The CDR3 extends over 15 amino acids.

The chain carries TRBV5-1 and TRBJ2-2; 10 nucleotides line up with TRBD2. With V trimmed by 0 bases and J by 0 bases, 2 bases remained unmatched. This CDR3 is 17 amino acids long. Germline values: CDR1 SGHRS, CDR2 YFSETQ. CDR3 sequence: CASSLGSGGANTGELFF. Written as DNA, the CDR3 is TGCGCCAGCAGCTTGGGAAGCGGGGGGGCGAACACCGGGGAGCTGTTTTTT.

The chain uses TRBV27 and TRBJ2-7, with D perhaps matching TRBD2 (5 bases). From germline, CDR1 is MNHEY and CDR2 SMNVEV (reference sequence). The length of the CDR3 is 13 residues. V gave up 11 bases and J gave up 1 base, with 15 bases separating them. This chain's CDR3 is CAGMDGISYEQYF. CDR3 DNA: TGTGCCGGAATGGACGGGATTTCCTACGAGCAGTACTTC.

This sequence joins TRBV7-2 and TRBJ1-2; TRBD1 matches at 8 bases. J lost 5 bases, V lost 1 base, and 6 bases had no gene match. CDR1 and CDR2 (germline): SGHTA, FQGNSA. The CDR3 covers 15 residues. CDR3 sequence: CASSLGTGFRYGYTF. The CDR3, as DNA: TGTGCCAGCAGCTTAGGGACAGGGTTTCGGTATGGCTACACCTTC. The full variable domain, with the rest looked up from reference TRBV7-2 and TRBJ1-2, is GAGVSQSPSNKVTEKGKDVELRCDPISGHTALYWYRQSLGQGLEFLIYFQGNSAPDKSGLPSDRFSAERTGGSVSTLTIQRTQQEDSAVYLCASSLGTGFRYGYTFGSGTRLTVV.

The V call is TRBV2, the J call TRBJ1-5; maybe TRBD1 (5 bases). The CDR3 is 15 residues long. CDR1 is SNHLY, CDR2 FYNNEI, per germline. Trimming left V 5 bases short and J 0 bases short, with 11 bases between. CDR3 coding DNA: TGTGCCAGCAGTCTCGACAGCCATAGCAATCAGCCCCAGCATTTT. Amino acids: CASSLDSHSNQPQHF.

In its sample, this clone was seen a few times. The V and J genes are TRBV4-2 and TRBJ1-5, with D tentatively TRBD1 (5 bases). Per germline, CDR1 LGHNA and CDR2 YNFKEQ. V was trimmed by 2 bases and J by 0 bases, leaving 14 bases between them. The CDR3 extends over 17 amino acids. CDR3 sequence reads: CASSQLGTGYSNQPQHF. CDR3 coding DNA: TGTGCCAGCAGCCAACTGGGCACAGGTTATAGCAATCAGCCCCAGCATTTT.

The chain recombines TRBV6-5 with TRBJ2-7, with D perhaps matching TRBD2 (5 bases). Germline V gene lookup returns CDR1 MNHEY and CDR2 SVGAGI. CDR3 length: 13 residues. The ends were cut back, 4 bases at V and 2 bases at J, with 9 bases in the middle. CDR3 nucleotides: TGTGCCAGCAGTTTTGACGGGACCTACGAGCAGTACTTC. It encodes CASSFDGTYEQYF.

The J gene is TRBJ2-3, the V gene TRBV29-1; D might be TRBD1 or TRBD2, each matching 5 bases. Trimming cost V 1 base and J 0 bases, with 11 bases left between them. CDR1 SQVTM and CDR2 ANQGSEA come from the germline V gene. CDR3 length: 15 amino acids. This chain's CDR3 is CSVEGGWDSTDTQYF. Written as DNA, the CDR3 is TGCAGCGTTGAAGGTGGATGGGACAGCACAGATACGCAGTATTTT.

The chain recombines TRBV7-6 with TRBJ1-6; the match to TRBD1 covers 9 bases. V was clipped by 5 bases and J by 7 bases; unmatched bases: 6. This CDR3 has 15 amino acids. The germline gives CDR1 SGHVS, CDR2 FNYEAQ. CDR3 nucleotides: TGTGCCAGCAGCCGGGACAGGGCTCCAAATTCACCCCTCCACTTT. Protein: CASSRDRAPNSPLHF.

V is TRBV4-2 and J is TRBJ2-4, with D perhaps matching TRBD1 or TRBD2 (5 bases each). Germline assignment: CDR1 LGHNA and CDR2 YNFKEQ. The V end was cut by 4 bases, the J end by 5 bases, with 21 bases between. This CDR3 contains 17 residues. The chain's CDR3 is CASSRSGTLGNENIQYF. The CDR3 bases are TGTGCCAGCAGCCGCTCCGGGACCCTGGGAAACGAAAACATTCAGTACTTC.

The V call is TRBV19, the J call TRBJ1-1; 8 positions match TRBD1. With 5 bases clipped from V and 1 base from J, the junction kept 6 bases outside the gene matches. Per the germline V gene, CDR1 is LNHDA and CDR2 is SQIVND (reference sequence). This CDR3 is 15 amino acids long. For the CDR3, the DNA is TGTGCCAGTAGTTTTTGGACAGGGAAGAACACTGAAGCTTTCTTT. Translation gives CASSFWTGKNTEAFF. Supplemented by reference TRBV19 and TRBJ1-1, the full variable domain reads DGGITQSPKYLFRKEGQNVTLSCEQNLNHDAMYWYRQDPGQGLRLIYYSQIVNDFQKGDIAEGYSVSREKKESFPLTVTSAQKNPTAFYLCASSFWTGKNTEAFFGQGTRLTVV.

The rearrangement joins TRBV7-2 to TRBJ2-1; TRBD2 agrees at 8 bases. Looked up from germline, CDR1 is SGHTA and CDR2 is FQGNSA. The ends lost 5 bases at V and 9 bases at J; junction bases unmatched: 12. This CDR3 comprises 15 residues. The CDR3 DNA follows: TGTGCCAGCAGCCCCCTCGGCGGCGGGGGGAGTGAGCAGTTCTTC. Translating it yields CASSPLGGGGSEQFF.

The gene calls are TRBV29-1 and TRBJ1-5; 10 bases are a match to TRBD1. There are 16 residues in the CDR3. Germline CDR1 is SQVTM and CDR2 is ANQGSEA. J was trimmed by 2 bases and V by 4 bases; bases with no gene match: 8. CDR3 DNA: TGCAGCGTTGTGGACAGGGGGTTGGCGGGCAATCAGCCCCAGCATTTT. Translation: CSVVDRGLAGNQPQHF.

The V gene is TRBV19, the J gene TRBJ1-5; 9 bases fit TRBD1. Germline values: CDR1 LNHDA, CDR2 SQIVND (reference sequence). CDR3 length: 15 amino acids. With 6 bases clipped from V and 5 bases from J, the junction kept 8 bases outside the gene matches. CDR3 DNA: TGTGCCAGTAGCCCGGGACAGGGTTTTTATCAGCCCCAGCATTTT. Its translation: CASSPGQGFYQPQHF.

The V call is TRBV11-2, the J call TRBJ2-2; 11 bases fit TRBD2. The CDR3 is made up of 18 amino acids. Trimming at V came to 2 bases and at J to 2 bases, leaving 7 bases not matched to a gene. Germline V lookup: CDR1 SGHAT, CDR2 FQNNGV. CDR3 sequence: CASSLITSGGLNTGELFF. The CDR3 nucleotides are TGTGCCAGCAGCTTAATCACTAGCGGGGGCCTCAACACCGGGGAGCTGTTTTTT.

This chain joins TRBV19 and TRBJ2-5; 10 bases align to TRBD2. Trimming removed 5 bases from V and 1 base from J; junction bases left unmatched: 7. CDR1 is LNHDA and CDR2 is SQIVND in the germline V gene (reference sequence). The CDR3 is 16 residues long. The CDR3 DNA reads TGTGCCAGTAGTGCTCTTAGCGGGGGGCCCCAAGAGACCCAGTACTTC. It codes for CASSALSGGPQETQYF.

The rearrangement joins TRBV27 to TRBJ2-7, with 12 nucleotides matching TRBD2. Losses at the gene ends were 9 bases for V and 2 bases for J; bases not matched to a gene: 5. The CDR3 is 14 residues long. Germline V lookup: CDR1 MNHEY, CDR2 SMNVEV (reference sequence). The CDR3 nucleotides read TGTGCCAGTTTCGGACTAGCGGGACCCTACGAGCAGTACTTC. This sequence encodes CASFGLAGPYEQYF.

V and J are TRBV6-2 or TRBV6-3 and TRBJ2-1, with 13 bases identical to TRBD2. The V gene's germline CDR1 is MNHEY and CDR2 SVGEGT. Unmatched junction bases numbered 5, after V lost 4 bases and J lost 8 bases. There are 15 residues in the CDR3. CDR3 coding DNA: TGTGCCAGCAGTTGGTTAACTAGCGGGGGGGATGAGCAGTTCTTC. Translation: CASSWLTSGGDEQFF.

V and J are TRBV7-3 and TRBJ2-7; D is undetermined. CDR1 is SGHTA, CDR2 FQGTGA, per germline. Trimming removed 2 bases at V and 5 bases at J, with 10 bases between. The CDR3 loop spans 13 amino acids. CDR3 amino acids: CASSLVSGHEQYF. The CDR3 DNA reads as TGTGCCAGCAGCTTAGTAAGTGGCCACGAGCAGTACTTC.

The chain has TRBV6-6 and TRBJ1-4, with a tentative D call TRBD1 (6 bases). The germline V gene encodes CDR1 MNHNY and CDR2 SVGAGI (reference sequence). Trimming took off 6 bases at V and 10 bases at J, with 18 bases between the two ends. This CDR3 has 14 residues. CDR3 in amino acids: CASRGEAGAAKLFF. CDR3 nucleotide sequence: TGTGCCAGCAGGGGGGAAGCAGGGGCTGCAAAACTGTTTTTT.

This clone was detected only once. J is TRBJ1-1 and V is TRBV3-1 (or the pseudogene TRBV3-2); D is perhaps TRBD1 (5 bases). Trimming removed 3 bases from V and 3 bases from J, with 20 bases in between. Germline lookup yields CDR1 LGHDT and CDR2 YNNKEL (reference sequence). The CDR3 consists of 17 residues. The CDR3 nucleotides read TGTGCCAGCAGCCAGAAGAGGCAGGGCGTCGGGGACACTGAAGCTTTCTTT. Its translation is CASSQKRQGVGDTEAFF.

The gene calls are TRBV7-2 and TRBJ1-2, with D tentatively TRBD1 (5 bases). V lost 3 bases, J lost 1 base, and 9 bases lay in between. This CDR3 comprises 14 residues. From germline, CDR1 is SGHTA and CDR2 FQGNSA. The CDR3 sequence: CASSFDRNNYGYTF. The CDR3 DNA sequence: TGTGCCAGCAGCTTCGACAGAAATAACTATGGCTACACCTTC. Together with reference TRBV7-2 and TRBJ1-2, the CDR3 gives the full variable domain: GAGVSQSPSNKVTEKGKDVELRCDPISGHTALYWYRQSLGQGLEFLIYFQGNSAPDKSGLPSDRFSAERTGGSVSTLTIQRTQQEDSAVYLCASSFDRNNYGYTFGSGTRLTVV.

The V gene is TRBV7-3, the J gene TRBJ1-6; D gene uncertain. Germline CDR1 and CDR2: SGHTA and FQGTGA. The V end lost 5 bases, the J end lost 9 bases, and 11 bases lay between the germline ends. The CDR3 runs to 13 residues. The CDR3 loop reads CASSPNRASPLHF. DNA for the CDR3: TGTGCCAGCAGCCCGAACCGGGCTTCACCCCTCCACTTT.

The J gene is TRBJ2-3, the V gene TRBV7-8, with TRBD2 matching over 7 bases. Germline trimming cut 5 bases from V and 4 bases from J; bases unmatched to any gene: 6. This CDR3 comprises 14 residues. Per germline, CDR1 SGHVS and CDR2 FQNEAQ. DNA of the CDR3: TGTGCCAGCAGCACCCCAGGGAGGGCAGATACGCAGTATTTT. This sequence encodes CASSTPGRADTQYF. Full variable domain (outside the CDR3, taken from reference TRBV7-8 and TRBJ2-3): GAGVSQSPRYKVAKRGQDVALRCDPISGHVSLFWYQQALGQGPEFLTYFQNEAQLDKSGLPSDRFFAERPEGSVSTLKIQRTQQEDSAVYLCASSTPGRADTQYFGPGTRLTVL.

The chain couples TRBV19 to TRBJ2-1; tentatively, D is TRBD1 (7 bases). CDR3 length equals 13 residues. The V end lost 5 bases, the J end lost 4 bases, and 9 bases lay between the germline ends. CDR1 is LNHDA, CDR2 SQIVND, per germline (reference sequence). CDR3 protein: CASSAGQYNEQFF. In nucleotides, the CDR3 is TGTGCCAGTAGTGCGGGACAGTACAATGAGCAGTTCTTC.

The J gene is TRBJ2-3, the V gene TRBV5-1; D not resolved. The V end was cut by 0 bases, the J end by 0 bases, with 8 bases between. Looked up from germline, CDR1 is SGHRS and CDR2 is YFSETQ. CDR3 length: 15 residues. The CDR3 DNA follows: TGCGCCAGCAGCTTGGAACCCACTAGCACAGATACGCAGTATTTT. This encodes CASSLEPTSTDTQYF.

In its sample, this clone was seen a few times. The gene calls are TRBV6-5 and TRBJ1-1, with 8 bases lining up with TRBD1. This CDR3 has 14 amino acids. The V gene's germline CDR1 is MNHEY and CDR2 SVGAGI. V trimming: 6 bases; J trimming: 0 bases; junction bases outside the gene matches: 3. The CDR3 sequence: CASRAGGMNTEAFF. DNA of the CDR3: TGTGCCAGCAGGGCAGGGGGCATGAACACTGAAGCTTTCTTT.

This sequence joins TRBV27 and TRBJ1-3; D perhaps matches TRBD1 (5 bases). CDR1 and CDR2 from the germline V gene are MNHEY and SMNVEV (reference sequence). The CDR3 loop spans 14 amino acids. The germline V and J ends were trimmed by 6 bases and 4 bases, with 13 bases remaining between them. CDR3 bases: TGTGCCAGCAGCCCACCTAGGACAGGAAACACCATATATTTT. It translates to CASSPPRTGNTIYF.

The gene calls are TRBV10-1 and TRBJ2-7; D is tentatively TRBD1 or TRBD2 (5 bases each). The V gene lost 2 bases and the J gene lost 3 bases, with 17 bases spanning the gap. The CDR3 covers 16 residues. Per the germline V gene, CDR1 is WNHNN and CDR2 is SYGVQD (reference sequence). The chain's CDR3 is CASSEAWGPHNYEQYF. CDR3 in DNA: TGCGCCAGCAGTGAGGCGTGGGGACCCCACAACTACGAGCAGTACTTC.

The chain joins TRBV4-1 to TRBJ2-7; the match to TRBD2 covers 7 bases. The V and J ends lost 1 base and 2 bases, in that order; junction bases with no gene match: 5. The CDR3 contains 15 residues. Germline V gene lookup returns CDR1 MGHRA and CDR2 YSYEKL. CDR3 amino acids: CASSQARLAAYEQYF. In DNA, the CDR3 is TGCGCCAGCAGCCAAGCCCGGCTAGCGGCCTACGAGCAGTACTTC.

The chain employs TRBV6-1 and TRBJ2-5; no firm D call. Trimming shortened V by 2 bases and J by 2 bases, and 9 bases separated the two germline ends. The CDR3 totals 14 residues. CDR1 and CDR2 (germline): MNHNS, SASEGT. In DNA, the CDR3 is TGTGCCAGCAGTGAAATACCACAACAAGAGACCCAGTACTTC. It is translated as CASSEIPQQETQYF.